This T cell receptor beta chain was obtained from a study of control samples from healthy donors and cancer patients. Germline lookup yields CDR1 SGHVS and CDR2 FQNEAQ. The CDR3 has 14 residues. The V gene lost 2 bases and the J gene lost 6 bases, with 13 bases spanning the gap. Here immunoSEQ multiplex PCR was the method, and the copy in TCRdb shows in-frame clones only, minus some. This table has some 410,000 clones, 75% to 95% appearing once. The sequence derives from a middle-aged man with head and neck cancer. Sequences were obtained from PBMCs. The genes are TRBV7-8 and TRBJ1-1; maybe TRBD1 (5 bases). In DNA form, the CDR3 reads TGTGCCAGCAGCTTACGGGGCGGGGGGGCTGAAGCTTTCTTT. Its translation: CASSLRGGGAEAFF.